This T cell receptor beta chain was found in a study of CD8+ T cells in alopecia areata. General study findings and limits: It was lesional scalp, especially alopecia totalis/universalis, that showed higher clonality than normal scalp.

CDR3 length: 14 amino acids. The ends were cut back, 4 bases at V and 3 bases at J, with 14 bases in the middle. In germline, CDR1 is SGDLS, CDR2 YYNGEE. On this clone: Its antigen remains unknown.

Isolated RNA was reverse transcribed into cDNA used as the sequencing template. Repertoires were generated with immunoSEQ multiplex PCR, while TCRdb's copy carries only in-frame clones and drops some. The sample lists approximately 180,000 clones, roughly 60% occurring once. The sequencing here drew on CD4+ T cells sorted from blood, taken at week 0. This clonotype originated in a human donor with alopecia areata. The gene calls are TRBV9 and TRBJ2-7; a weak D match, TRBD1 (5 bases). The CDR3 protein is CASSTQGLGYEQYF. The CDR3 DNA reads as TGTGCCAGCAGCACCCAGGGATTAGGCTACGAGCAGTACTTC.